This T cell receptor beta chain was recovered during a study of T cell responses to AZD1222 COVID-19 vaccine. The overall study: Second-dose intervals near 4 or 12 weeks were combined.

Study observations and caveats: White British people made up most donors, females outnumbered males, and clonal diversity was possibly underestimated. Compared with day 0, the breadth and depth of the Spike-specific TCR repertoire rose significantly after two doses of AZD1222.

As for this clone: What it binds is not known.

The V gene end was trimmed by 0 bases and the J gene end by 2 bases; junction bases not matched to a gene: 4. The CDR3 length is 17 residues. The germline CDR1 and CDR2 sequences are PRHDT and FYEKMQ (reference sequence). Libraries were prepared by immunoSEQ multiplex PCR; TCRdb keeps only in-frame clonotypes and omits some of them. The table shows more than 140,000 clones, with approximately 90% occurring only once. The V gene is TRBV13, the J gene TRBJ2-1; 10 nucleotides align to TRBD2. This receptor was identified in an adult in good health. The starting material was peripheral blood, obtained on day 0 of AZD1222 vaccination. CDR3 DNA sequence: TGTGCCAGCAGCTTAGGGGCTAGCGGGAGACCCTACAATGAGCAGTTCTTC. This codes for CASSLGASGRPYNEQFF.